This entry lists 8 T cell receptor beta chains sequenced from one sample in a study of control samples from healthy donors and cancer patients. Sequencing was performed with immunoSEQ multiplex PCR; in TCRdb, only in-frame clones are kept and a portion is missing. The profile shows tens of thousands of clones, about 90% of them singletons. Sequencing input: PBMCs. These receptors came from a man in his 60s with head and neck cancer.

CDR3 sequence: CASSPRSGLGQNTGELFF. In DNA, the CDR3 is TGTGCCAGCAGCCCCCGTTCCGGCCTGGGACAAAACACCGGGGAGCTGTTTTTT. The chain links TRBV7-9 to TRBJ2-2; tentative D call: TRBD1 (6 bases). With 5 bases removed from V and 2 bases from J, the gap between germline ends came to 21 bases. Germline V lookup: CDR1 SEHNR, CDR2 FQNEAQ (reference sequence). This CDR3 comprises 18 residues.

The chain has TRBV2 and TRBJ2-7; 10 bases align to TRBD1. Germline CDR1 and CDR2: SNHLY and FYNNEI. V lost 3 bases to trimming and J lost 4 bases; unmatched junction nucleotides: 3. The CDR3 has 14 residues. The CDR3 here is CASSDRTGGYEQYF. The CDR3 coding sequence is TGTGCCAGCAGTGATCGGACAGGGGGTTACGAGCAGTACTTC.

The rearrangement joins TRBV5-1 to TRBJ1-2; 8 nucleotides agree with TRBD1. CDR1 and CDR2 (germline): SGHRS, YFSETQ. With 4 bases clipped from V and 5 bases from J, the junction kept 4 bases outside the gene matches. CDR3 length: 13 residues. CDR3 protein: CASSPGTGYGYTF. The CDR3 nucleotides read TGCGCCAGCAGCCCCGGGACAGGATATGGCTACACCTTC.

This chain uses TRBV3-1 (or the pseudogene TRBV3-2) with TRBJ1-1; D gene uncertain. Germline lookup yields CDR1 LGHDT and CDR2 YNNKEL (reference sequence). This CDR3 is 14 amino acids long. The V end lost 6 bases, the J end lost 6 bases, and 17 bases lay between the germline ends. This chain's CDR3 is CASSPGLLKSEAFF. The CDR3 DNA sequence: TGTGCCAGCAGTCCCGGACTTCTTAAATCTGAAGCTTTCTTT.

The rearrangement joins TRBV7-9 to TRBJ2-7, with 7 nucleotides matching TRBD1. Germline values: CDR1 SEHNR, CDR2 FQNEAQ (reference sequence). The CDR3 spans 15 residues. The V segment lost 5 bases and the J segment 4 bases; nucleotides outside the gene matches: 11. CDR3 nucleotides: TGTGCCAGCAGCGGAGAACGGGACAGAGAATACGAGCAGTACTTC. Its protein product is CASSGERDREYEQYF.

In its sample, this clone was seen a few times. The chain is built from TRBV6-5 and TRBJ1-2; a weak D match, TRBD1 (6 bases). Germline V gene sequence: CDR1 MNHEY, CDR2 SVGAGI. The germline V and J ends were trimmed by 0 bases and 5 bases, with 13 bases remaining between them. The CDR3 length is 15 residues. DNA for the CDR3: TGTGCCAGCAGTTACTCGGCAGGGGCAAGATATGGCTACACCTTC. Residues: CASSYSAGARYGYTF.

This chain connects TRBV24-1 to TRBJ2-2; no clear D gene. This CDR3 region has 15 residues. Trimming took off 5 bases at V and 4 bases at J, with 13 bases between the two ends. Germline assignment: CDR1 KGHDR and CDR2 SFDVKD. The CDR3 nucleotides read TGTGCCACCAGTGCCCGCCTCAGACCCACCGGGGAGCTGTTTTTT. As protein: CATSARLRPTGELFF.

About this clone: Other DNA variants within this sample encode the same CDR3. The CDR3 sequence: CASSLDSYGYTF. CDR3 coding DNA: TGCGCCAGCAGCTTGGACAGCTATGGCTACACCTTC. J is TRBJ1-2 and V is TRBV5-1, with unresolved D. V shed 0 bases and J shed 4 bases, with 4 bases lying between them. From germline, CDR1 is SGHRS and CDR2 YFSETQ. The length of the CDR3 is 12 residues.